This T cell receptor (beta chain) derives from a study of a mutant IDH1 vaccine in newly diagnosed glioma. About the study: Initiation of the vaccine course occurred 4-6 weeks after radiotherapy alone, or alongside temozolomide cycles.

The sample's time point: week 11, during vaccination. Doses of 300 ug of mutant IDH1 20-mer peptide were given with topical imiquimod. Method: immunoSEQ multiplex PCR; TCRdb's copy keeps in-frame clones and lacks some. Of around 26,000 clones listed, just over 70% are singletons. This clone was seen a single time. Antigen unknown. The sequencing used peripheral blood mononuclear cells (PBMCs), collected from a glioma patient whose treatment included an IDH1 peptide vaccine. This clonotype was sampled from a man between 18 and 35 years old with glioma. Some clones in this sample may be carry-over from other donors' samples.

In DNA, the CDR3 is TGTGCCAGCAGCAAACTAGCGGGCCACTCCTACAATGAGCAGTTCTTC. Amino acids: CASSKLAGHSYNEQFF. This chain links TRBV9 with TRBJ2-1; TRBD2 matches at 9 bases. The CDR3 runs 16 residues. V dropped 4 bases and J dropped 0; count of bases not matched to a gene: 5. CDR1 is SGDLS, CDR2 YYNGEE, per germline.